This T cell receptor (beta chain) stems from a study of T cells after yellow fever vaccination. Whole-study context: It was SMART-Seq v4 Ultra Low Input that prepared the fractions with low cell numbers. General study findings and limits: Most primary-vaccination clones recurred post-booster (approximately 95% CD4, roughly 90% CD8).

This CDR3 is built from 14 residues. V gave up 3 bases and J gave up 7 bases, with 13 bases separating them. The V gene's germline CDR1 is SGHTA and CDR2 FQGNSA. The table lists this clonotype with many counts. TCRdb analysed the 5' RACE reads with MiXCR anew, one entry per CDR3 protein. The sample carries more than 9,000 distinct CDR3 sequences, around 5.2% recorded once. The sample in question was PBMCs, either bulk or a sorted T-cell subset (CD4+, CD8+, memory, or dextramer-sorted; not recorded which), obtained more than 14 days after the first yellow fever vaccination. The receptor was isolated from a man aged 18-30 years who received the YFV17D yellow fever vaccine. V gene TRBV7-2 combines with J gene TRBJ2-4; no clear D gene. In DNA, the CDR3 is TGTGCCAGCAGCTTGGACCGGACCCCGAACATTCAGTACTTC. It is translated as CASSLDRTPNIQYF.